This T cell receptor (beta chain) appears in the sequencing data of a study of blood T cell repertoires in COVID-19. At the level of the study: The origin of the acute and convalescent COVID-19 samples was the United States, Italy and Spain. From T cells, B-cell-depleted T cells, or PBMCs came the material, which was cDNA or gDNA.

Some clones are missing from TCRdb's copy, which holds only in-frame ones; the method was immunoSEQ multiplex PCR. The sample has about 330,000 clones, almost 85% seen once. The junction had 5 bases not matched to a gene; V was cut back by 1 base and J by 0 bases. Germline CDR1 reads LGHDT; CDR2 reads YNNKEL (reference sequence). This CDR3 spans 18 amino acids. This TCR was recovered from a human donor in a cohort sampled during active COVID-19. The material sequenced was peripheral blood. The chain carries TRBV3-1 (or the pseudogene TRBV3-2) and TRBJ2-6; 8 bases are a match to TRBD1. The CDR3 DNA reads as TGTGCCAGCAGCCAAGGGTCAGGGGGCCACTCTGGGGCCAACGTCCTGACTTTC. Translation gives CASSQGSGGHSGANVLTF.